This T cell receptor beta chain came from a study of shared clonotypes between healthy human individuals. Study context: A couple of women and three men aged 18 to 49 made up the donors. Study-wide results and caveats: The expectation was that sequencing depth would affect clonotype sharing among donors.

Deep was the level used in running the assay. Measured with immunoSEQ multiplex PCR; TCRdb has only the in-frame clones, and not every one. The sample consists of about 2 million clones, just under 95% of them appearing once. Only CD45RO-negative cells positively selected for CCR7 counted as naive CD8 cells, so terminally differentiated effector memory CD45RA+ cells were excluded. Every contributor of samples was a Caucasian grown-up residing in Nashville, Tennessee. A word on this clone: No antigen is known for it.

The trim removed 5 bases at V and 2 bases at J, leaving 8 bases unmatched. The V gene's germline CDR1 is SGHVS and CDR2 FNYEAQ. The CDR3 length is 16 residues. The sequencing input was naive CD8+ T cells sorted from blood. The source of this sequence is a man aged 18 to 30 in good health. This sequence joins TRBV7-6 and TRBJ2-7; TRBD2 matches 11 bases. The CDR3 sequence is CASSPTTSGAAYEQYF. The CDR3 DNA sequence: TGTGCCAGCAGCCCAACGACTAGCGGGGCCGCCTACGAGCAGTACTTC.